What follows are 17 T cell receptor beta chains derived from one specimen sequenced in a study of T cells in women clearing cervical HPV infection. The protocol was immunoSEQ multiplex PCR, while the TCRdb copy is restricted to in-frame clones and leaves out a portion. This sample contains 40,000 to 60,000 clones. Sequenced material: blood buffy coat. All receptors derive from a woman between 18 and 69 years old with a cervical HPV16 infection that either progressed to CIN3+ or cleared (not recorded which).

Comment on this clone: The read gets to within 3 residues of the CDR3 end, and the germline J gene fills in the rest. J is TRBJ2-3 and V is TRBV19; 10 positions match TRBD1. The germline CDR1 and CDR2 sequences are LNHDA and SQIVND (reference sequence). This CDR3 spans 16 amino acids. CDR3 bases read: TGTGCCAGTAGAAAGGGGGACAGGGGACCGTATCAGCCG. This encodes CASRKGDRGPYQP. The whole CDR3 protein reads CASRKGDRGPYQPQYF.

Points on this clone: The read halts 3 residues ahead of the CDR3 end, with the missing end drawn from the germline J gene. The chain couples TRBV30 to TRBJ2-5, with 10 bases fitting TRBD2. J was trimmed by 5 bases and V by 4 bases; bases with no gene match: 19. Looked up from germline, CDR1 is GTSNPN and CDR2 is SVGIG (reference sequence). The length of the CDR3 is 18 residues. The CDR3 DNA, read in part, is TGTGCCTGGACCCCCCGGGAAAGAGCGGGGGGGCTGGGGGAGACC. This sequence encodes CAWTPRERAGGLGET. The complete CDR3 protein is CAWTPRERAGGLGETQYF.

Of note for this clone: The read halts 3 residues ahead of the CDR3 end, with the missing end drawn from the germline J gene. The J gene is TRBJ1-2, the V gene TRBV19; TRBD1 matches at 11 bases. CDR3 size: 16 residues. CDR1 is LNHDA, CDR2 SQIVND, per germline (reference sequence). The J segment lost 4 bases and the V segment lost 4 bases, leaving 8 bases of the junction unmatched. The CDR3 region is CASSTTGTGGSYGYTF. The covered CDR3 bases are TGTGCCAGTAGTACGACCGGGACAGGGGGAAGCTATGGC.

Here the CDR3 reads CASSPLAGTDTQYF. The CDR3 DNA, read in part, is TGTGCCAGCTCACCACTAGCGGGCACAGATACG. J is TRBJ2-3 and V is TRBV18, with a weak D call TRBD2 (6 bases). Read data end 3 residues before the CDR3 end; the end is taken from the germline J gene. Germline lookup yields CDR1 KGHSH and CDR2 LQKENI. This CDR3 spans 14 amino acids. V was clipped by 1 base and J by 1 base, with 6 bases between them.

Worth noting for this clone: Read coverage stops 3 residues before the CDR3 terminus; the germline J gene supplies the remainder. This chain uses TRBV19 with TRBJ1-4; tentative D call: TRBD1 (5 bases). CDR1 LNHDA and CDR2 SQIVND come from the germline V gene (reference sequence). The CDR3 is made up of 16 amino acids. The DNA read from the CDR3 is TGTGCCAGTAACAGTCAGGGAGGAGCTGGGGCCAACGTA. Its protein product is CASNSQGGAGANV. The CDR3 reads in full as CASNSQGGAGANVLFF.

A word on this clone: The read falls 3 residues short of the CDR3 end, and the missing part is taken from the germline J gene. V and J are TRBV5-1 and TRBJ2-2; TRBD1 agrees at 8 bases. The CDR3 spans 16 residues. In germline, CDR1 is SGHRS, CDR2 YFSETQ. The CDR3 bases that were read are TGCGCCAGCAGCGCGACAGGGGCCAACTATAATTCACCG. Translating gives CASSATGANYNSP. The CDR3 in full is CASSATGANYNSPLFF.

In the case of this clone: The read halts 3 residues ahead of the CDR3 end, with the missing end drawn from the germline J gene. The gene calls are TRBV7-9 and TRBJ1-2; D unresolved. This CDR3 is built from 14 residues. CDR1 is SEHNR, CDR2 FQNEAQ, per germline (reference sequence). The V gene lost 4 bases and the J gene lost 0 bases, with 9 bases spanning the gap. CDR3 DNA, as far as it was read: TGTGCCAGCAGCTCGAGAATAGCTAACTATGGC. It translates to CASSSRIANYG. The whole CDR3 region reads CASSSRIANYGYTF.

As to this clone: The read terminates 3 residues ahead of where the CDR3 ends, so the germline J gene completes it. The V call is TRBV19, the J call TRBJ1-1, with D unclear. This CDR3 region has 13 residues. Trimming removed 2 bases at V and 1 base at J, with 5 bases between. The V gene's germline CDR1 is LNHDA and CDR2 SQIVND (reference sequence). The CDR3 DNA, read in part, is TGTGCCAGTAGTATAAACTCGAACACTGAA. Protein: CASSINSNTE. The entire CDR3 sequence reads CASSINSNTEAFF.

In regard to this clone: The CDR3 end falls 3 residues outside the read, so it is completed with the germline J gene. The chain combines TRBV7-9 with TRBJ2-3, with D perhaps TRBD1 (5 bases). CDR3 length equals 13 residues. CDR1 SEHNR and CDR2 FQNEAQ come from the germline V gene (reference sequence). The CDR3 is CASSQGSNQPQYF. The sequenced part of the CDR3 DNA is TGTGCCAGCAGCCAGGGTAGCAATCAGCCG.

This chain's CDR3 is CSARVGLAGCNEQFF. The part of the CDR3 DNA that was read is TGCAGTGCTAGAGTCGGCCTAGCGGGGTGCAATGAG. V and J are TRBV20-1 and TRBJ2-1; 9 bases are shared with TRBD2. The read terminates 3 residues ahead of where the CDR3 ends, so the germline J gene completes it. Germline CDR1 reads DFQATT; CDR2 reads SNEGSKA (reference sequence). CDR3 length: 15 amino acids. Losses at the gene ends were 1 base for V and 6 bases for J; bases not matched to a gene: 7.

This chain's CDR3 is CASSPRVLETQYF. The sequenced CDR3 bases are TGTGCCAGCAGCCCACGGGTGTTAGAGACC. The J gene is TRBJ2-5, the V gene TRBV5-6; no clear D gene. The CDR3 end is not reached by the read, which stops 3 residues before it; the germline J gene fills it in. The ends were cut back, 4 bases at V and 4 bases at J, with 11 bases in the middle. The CDR3 has 13 amino acids. Per the germline V gene, CDR1 is SGHDT and CDR2 is YYEEEE.

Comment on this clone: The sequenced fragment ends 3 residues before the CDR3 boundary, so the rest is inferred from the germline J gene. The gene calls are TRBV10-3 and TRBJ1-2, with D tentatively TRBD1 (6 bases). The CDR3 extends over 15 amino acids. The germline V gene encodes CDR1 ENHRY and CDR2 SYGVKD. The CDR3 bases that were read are TGTGCCATCAGTGAAAAAATGGCGGGGGGCGGGGGC. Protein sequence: CAISEKMAGGGG. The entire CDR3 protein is CAISEKMAGGGGYTF.

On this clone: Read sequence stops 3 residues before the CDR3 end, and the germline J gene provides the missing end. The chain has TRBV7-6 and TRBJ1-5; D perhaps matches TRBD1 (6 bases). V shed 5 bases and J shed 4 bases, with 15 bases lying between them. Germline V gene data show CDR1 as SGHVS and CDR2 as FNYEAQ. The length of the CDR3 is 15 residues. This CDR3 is CASSPGQKGNQPQHF. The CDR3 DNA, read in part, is TGTGCCAGCAGCCCAGGACAGAAAGGGAATCAGCCC.

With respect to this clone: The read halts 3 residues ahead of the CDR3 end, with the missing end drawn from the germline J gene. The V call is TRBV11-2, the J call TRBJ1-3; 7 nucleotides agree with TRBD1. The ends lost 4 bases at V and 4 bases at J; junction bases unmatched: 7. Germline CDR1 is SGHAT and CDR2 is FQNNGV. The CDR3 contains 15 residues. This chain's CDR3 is CASSSSRGPGNTIYF. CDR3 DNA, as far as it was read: TGTGCCAGCAGCTCCTCGAGGGGGCCAGGAAACACC.

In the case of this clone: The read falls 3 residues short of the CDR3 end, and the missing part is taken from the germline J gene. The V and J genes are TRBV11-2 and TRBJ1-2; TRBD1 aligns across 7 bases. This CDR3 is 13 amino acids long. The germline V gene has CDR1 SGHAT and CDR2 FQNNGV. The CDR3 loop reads CASSSGTVLDYTF. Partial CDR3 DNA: TGTGCCAGCAGCTCCGGGACAGTTCTTGAC.

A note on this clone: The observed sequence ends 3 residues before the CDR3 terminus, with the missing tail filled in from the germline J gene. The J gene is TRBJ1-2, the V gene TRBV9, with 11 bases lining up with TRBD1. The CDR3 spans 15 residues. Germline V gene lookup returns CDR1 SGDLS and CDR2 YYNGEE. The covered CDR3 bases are TGTGCCAGCAGCGTAGAGGGACAGGGGGTACGGGAC. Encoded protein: CASSVEGQGVRD. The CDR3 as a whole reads CASSVEGQGVRDYTF. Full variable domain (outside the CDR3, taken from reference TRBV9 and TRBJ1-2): DSGVTQTPKHLITATGQRVTLRCSPRSGDLSVYWYQQSLDQGLQFLIQYYNGEERAKGNILERFSAQQFPDLHSELNLSSLELGDSALYFCASSVEGQGVRDYTFGSGTRLTVV.

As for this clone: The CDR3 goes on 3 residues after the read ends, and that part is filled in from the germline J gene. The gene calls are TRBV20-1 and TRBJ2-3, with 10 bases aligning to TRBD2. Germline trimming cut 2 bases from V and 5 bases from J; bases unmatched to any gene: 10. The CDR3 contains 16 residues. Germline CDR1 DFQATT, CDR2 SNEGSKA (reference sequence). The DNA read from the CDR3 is TGCAGTGCTAGAAACATTATAGCGGGGGGAGTAGATACG. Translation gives CSARNIIAGGVDT. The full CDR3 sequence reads CSARNIIAGGVDTQYF.